The T cell receptor (beta chain) under discussion was sequenced for a study of blood T cell repertoires in COVID-19. Study-level information: Sources were T cells, B-cell-depleted T cells, or PBMCs; the material itself was cDNA or gDNA.

Some clones are missing from TCRdb's copy, which holds only in-frame ones; the method was immunoSEQ multiplex PCR. The sample gives 76,000 or so clones, around 80% of which show up once; 11% is in the top ten. V shed 4 bases, J shed 2 bases, and the junction held 9 bases outside the gene matches. The germline V gene encodes CDR1 MDHEN and CDR2 SYDVKM. The CDR3 has 16 residues. The source of this sequence is a man aged 50 to 59 with acute or convalescent COVID-19. The specimen was peripheral blood. The chain combines TRBV28 with TRBJ2-7; TRBD1 aligns across 9 bases. The CDR3 loop reads CASSSASGQGTYEQYF. The CDR3 DNA reads TGTGCCAGCAGTTCCGCCTCGGGACAGGGTACCTACGAGCAGTACTTC.